Following are 30 T cell receptor beta chains from one sample sequenced in a study of T cells after yellow fever vaccination. Each CDR3 protein is one row after TCRdb ran MiXCR on the 5' RACE reads. The sample holds under 150,000 distinct CDR3 sequences; roughly 15% are singletons and the top ten take 40% to 45%. The sample consisted of CD8+ T cells sorted from PBMCs, taken 5 days after the yellow fever booster vaccination. The receptors originated from a man in his late teens or twenties who received the YFV17D yellow fever vaccine.

V usage is TRBV20-1 and J usage is TRBJ2-7; 9 bases map to TRBD2. This CDR3 has 14 residues. With V trimmed by 6 bases and J by 1 base, 7 bases remained unmatched. Germline V CDR1 and CDR2: DFQATT, SNEGSKA (reference sequence). The CDR3 region is CSALALAGSYEQYF. The CDR3 DNA reads TGCAGTGCGCTTGCCCTAGCGGGGTCCTACGAGCAGTACTTC.

The rearrangement links TRBV20-1 to TRBJ2-5, with 10 bases lining up with TRBD2. From germline, CDR1 is DFQATT and CDR2 SNEGSKA (reference sequence). The CDR3 has 17 residues. V lost 1 base to trimming and J lost 5 bases; unmatched junction nucleotides: 13. CDR3 sequence: CSARALRSGGAGETQYF. CDR3 sequence (DNA): TGCAGTGCTAGAGCTCTAAGGAGCGGGGGGGCCGGGGAGACCCAGTACTTC.

This clonotype was counted a few times. This chain joins TRBV29-1 and TRBJ1-2, with TRBD1 matching 7 bases. CDR3 size: 14 residues. V dropped 7 bases and J dropped 6; count of bases not matched to a gene: 14. Per the germline V gene, CDR1 is SQVTM and CDR2 is ANQGSEA. As DNA, the CDR3 is TGCAGCGCTCTGGCGGAGGGGACAGCTGATGGCTACACCTTC. Encoded protein: CSALAEGTADGYTF.

This clonotype showed up just a few times. The chain recombines TRBV4-3 with TRBJ1-1, with D maybe TRBD1 (5 bases). Trimming pared 0 bases from V and 7 bases from J, leaving 9 bases between. The V gene's germline CDR1 is LGHNA and CDR2 YSLEER. This CDR3 region has 13 residues. CDR3 sequence reads: CASSQDHGGEAFF. CDR3 sequence (DNA): TGCGCCAGCAGCCAAGATCACGGGGGTGAAGCTTTCTTT.

This clonotype was detected once. The chain uses TRBV6-6 and TRBJ2-3; D gene ambiguous. Trimming took off 8 bases at V and 0 bases at J, with 12 bases between the two ends. Germline CDR1 is MNHNY and CDR2 is SVGAGI (reference sequence). The CDR3 has 14 residues. CDR3 amino acids: CASLSVVSTDTQYF. In nucleotides, the CDR3 is TGTGCCAGCCTCTCGGTGGTTAGCACAGATACGCAGTATTTT.

This clonotype was counted only a few times. The chain couples TRBV20-1 to TRBJ2-5; TRBD1 or TRBD2 may be the D gene (5 bases each). V lost 1 base, J lost 5 bases, and 23 bases lay in between. This CDR3 is 17 amino acids long. Germline CDR1 is DFQATT and CDR2 is SNEGSKA (reference sequence). The CDR3 coding sequence is TGCAGTGCTAGAGCGGACAAGGGACGAAATTCGAGGGAGACCCAGTACTTC. It yields the protein CSARADKGRNSRETQYF.

The chain employs TRBV4-1 and TRBJ2-5, with a weak D call TRBD1 (6 bases). V lost 3 bases, J lost 4 bases, and 15 bases lay in between. Germline values: CDR1 MGHRA, CDR2 YSYEKL. The length of the CDR3 is 15 residues. The CDR3 here is CASSHRAGTIETQYF. DNA of the CDR3: TGCGCCAGCAGCCACCGCGCTGGGACAATAGAGACCCAGTACTTC.

The chain couples TRBV4-1 to TRBJ2-1; 13 bases match TRBD2. From germline, CDR1 is MGHRA and CDR2 YSYEKL. The J segment lost 8 bases and the V segment lost 6 bases, leaving 7 bases of the junction unmatched. The CDR3 has 15 residues. CDR3 protein: CASRLLAGGRDEQFF. DNA of the CDR3: TGCGCCAGCAGATTACTAGCGGGGGGGCGTGATGAGCAGTTCTTC.

This clonotype was recorded once. This chain links TRBV30 with TRBJ1-1; tentatively, D is TRBD1 (5 bases). The CDR3 has 13 amino acids. Germline V CDR1 and CDR2: GTSNPN, SVGIG (reference sequence). The V end lost 5 bases, the J end lost 1 base, and 11 bases lay between the germline ends. The CDR3 protein is CAWELTGNTEAFF. The CDR3 region has the DNA TGTGCCTGGGAACTTACAGGGAACACTGAAGCTTTCTTT.

The chain recombines TRBV4-1 with TRBJ1-6, with D possibly being TRBD1 (5 bases). The V and J ends lost 0 bases and 6 bases respectively, with 18 bases between them. The CDR3 is 18 residues long. Germline lookup yields CDR1 MGHRA and CDR2 YSYEKL. The DNA for the CDR3 is TGCGCCAGCAGCCAAGAGGAGGCCGGGACCTTAACTAATTCACCCCTCCACTTT. This sequence encodes CASSQEEAGTLTNSPLHF.

In its sample, this clonotype was seen a few times. This chain joins TRBV15 and TRBJ1-2; D unresolved. CDR1 and CDR2 from the germline V gene are LNHNV and YYDKDF (reference sequence). Trimming left V 0 bases short and J 10 bases short, with 15 bases between. The CDR3 covers 14 residues. The CDR3: CATSRDGYRGNYTF. CDR3 sequence (DNA): TGTGCCACCAGCAGAGATGGGTATCGGGGAAACTACACCTTC.

This clonotype was recorded at least ten times. CDR3 protein: CASSQDRHVGNEQYF. As DNA, the CDR3 is TGCGCCAGCAGCCAAGATCGGCATGTCGGTAACGAGCAGTACTTC. This chain links TRBV4-3 with TRBJ2-7; no firm D call. CDR1 and CDR2 (germline): LGHNA, YSLEER. The CDR3 length is 15 residues. V shed 0 bases and J shed 5 bases, with 14 bases lying between them.

The V call is TRBV12-3 or TRBV12-4, the J call TRBJ1-2; D perhaps matches TRBD1 (5 bases). The CDR3 totals 15 residues. Trimming pared 4 bases from V and 4 bases from J, leaving 16 bases between. CDR3 DNA: TGTGCCAGCAGTTACTCAGTGGGACCGGCCTATGGCTACACCTTC. Amino acids: CASSYSVGPAYGYTF.

This clonotype has only a few counts. The V call is TRBV7-6, the J call TRBJ2-5; D is unclear. V gave up 6 bases and J gave up 5 bases, with 19 bases separating them. This CDR3 is built from 15 residues. The V gene's germline CDR1 is SGHVS and CDR2 FNYEAQ. The CDR3 loop is CASSFRRRDDETQYF. The CDR3 DNA follows: TGTGCCAGCAGTTTTAGGCGCCGAGACGACGAGACCCAGTACTTC.

The chain joins TRBV3-1 to TRBJ2-5; 9 nucleotides align to TRBD2. V lost 4 bases and J lost 5; bases outside the gene matches: 5. The CDR3 is 14 amino acids. Germline V CDR1 and CDR2: LGHDT, YNNKEL (reference sequence). CDR3 in amino acids: CASSPGLALETQYF. CDR3 coding DNA: TGTGCCAGCAGCCCGGGACTAGCCTTGGAGACCCAGTACTTC.

This clonotype was found a few times. This chain joins TRBV7-2 and TRBJ2-1, with a possible D match to TRBD1 (6 bases). From germline, CDR1 is SGHTA and CDR2 FQGNSA. The V end was cut by 1 base, the J end by 0 bases, with 13 bases between. The CDR3 is 17 amino acids. The CDR3 sequence: CASSLVGDTYSYNEQFF. CDR3 DNA sequence: TGTGCCAGCAGCTTAGTAGGGGACACATACTCCTACAATGAGCAGTTCTTC.

This clonotype came up a few times. The J gene is TRBJ2-2, the V gene TRBV4-1; 7 bases align to TRBD1. Germline V gene lookup returns CDR1 MGHRA and CDR2 YSYEKL. J gave up 6 bases and V 4 bases, and 8 bases lay outside the gene matches. The CDR3 totals 15 residues. The CDR3 nucleotides read TGCGCCAGCAGCCCTCGGGACAGTGGTGCCGGGGAGCTGTTTTTT. Protein sequence: CASSPRDSGAGELFF.

This clonotype was recorded many times. The rearrangement uses TRBV4-1 and TRBJ2-1, with no clear D. The CDR3 runs to 14 residues. Per germline, CDR1 MGHRA and CDR2 YSYEKL. Deletions cut 6 bases from V and 3 bases from J, with 12 bases between. In DNA, the CDR3 is TGCGCCAGCAGGGCCACTAACGGCTACAATGAGCAGTTCTTC. This sequence encodes CASRATNGYNEQFF.

The gene calls are TRBV4-3 and TRBJ2-3; D is unclear. Germline lookup yields CDR1 LGHNA and CDR2 YSLEER. This CDR3 is 14 amino acids long. Trimming pared 4 bases from V and 0 bases from J, leaving 8 bases between. This CDR3 is CASSPDDSTDTQYF. DNA of the CDR3: TGCGCCAGCAGCCCAGACGACAGCACAGATACGCAGTATTTT.

J is TRBJ1-4 and V is TRBV4-1; D is unresolved. CDR1 is MGHRA and CDR2 is YSYEKL in the germline V gene. Trimming removed 6 bases from V and 2 bases from J, with 13 bases in between. The CDR3 length is 15 residues. The CDR3 region has the DNA TGCGCCAGCAGAATCGGAGTGTCTACTAATGAAAAACTGTTTTTT. Translating gives CASRIGVSTNEKLFF.

In its sample, this clonotype was seen a few times. The CDR3 loop is CASSQVGGRLAVNNEQFF. The CDR3 DNA reads as TGCGCCAGCAGCCAAGTTGGTGGGAGGCTAGCGGTGAACAATGAGCAGTTCTTC. J is TRBJ2-1 and V is TRBV4-1; TRBD2 matches at 7 bases. The CDR3 is 18 residues long. Germline V lookup: CDR1 MGHRA, CDR2 YSYEKL. Trimming took 1 base from V and 5 from J; bases not matched to a gene: 14.

V and J are TRBV6-5 and TRBJ2-5, with D maybe TRBD1 (5 bases). This CDR3 is built from 15 residues. CDR1 is MNHEY, CDR2 SVGAGI, per germline. The germline V and J ends were trimmed by 0 bases and 1 base, with 9 bases remaining between them. CDR3 in amino acids: CASSYSTALQETQYF. For the CDR3, the DNA is TGTGCCAGCAGTTACTCGACAGCTCTCCAAGAGACCCAGTACTTC.

In its sample, this clonotype was seen a few times. Compared with germline, one end of the junction differs, possibly owing to a read error. This chain connects TRBV7-7 to TRBJ2-5, with 10 bases that match TRBD2. The CDR3 is 18 residues long. Germline V gene lookup returns CDR1 SSHAT and CDR2 FNYEAQ (reference sequence). CDR3 DNA: TGTGCTAGCAGCGAAGGAACCATAGCGGGGGGAATTCAAGAGACCCAGTACTTC. Its protein product is CASSEGTIAGGIQETQYF.

This sequence joins TRBV19 and TRBJ1-1; D is perhaps TRBD1 (6 bases). CDR1 LNHDA and CDR2 SQIVND come from the germline V gene (reference sequence). Between the trimmed V and J ends, which lost 7 bases and 1 base, there was a span of 7 bases. The CDR3 runs to 12 residues. The CDR3 DNA sequence: TGTGCCAGTAAGACAGGGAACACTGAAGCTTTCTTT. Translating gives CASKTGNTEAFF.

This clonotype was observed a few times. The chain carries TRBV3-1 and TRBJ2-1; 11 bases agree with TRBD2. This CDR3 is 18 amino acids long. CDR1 LGHDT and CDR2 YNNKEL come from the germline V gene (reference sequence). Germline trimming cut 0 bases from V and 4 bases from J; bases unmatched to any gene: 8. The CDR3 DNA is TGTGCCAGCAGCCAAGAAGAGTATAGCGGGGGGGCATACAATGAGCAGTTCTTC. The encoded protein is CASSQEEYSGGAYNEQFF.

This clonotype has at least ten counts. The rearrangement uses TRBV12-3 or TRBV12-4 and TRBJ2-3; D unresolved. Trimming removed 3 bases at V and 2 bases at J, with 6 bases between. CDR3 length equals 13 residues. The CDR3 DNA reads as TGTGCCAGCAGTTTCCTGCCCACAGATACGCAGTATTTT. This translates into CASSFLPTDTQYF.

This clonotype was seen a few times. The chain is built from TRBV4-3 and TRBJ2-7, with 8 positions matching TRBD1. Germline CDR1 reads LGHNA; CDR2 reads YSLEER. The CDR3 is 17 amino acids. V was pared by 0 bases and J by 6 bases, with 13 bases of the junction left unmatched. The CDR3 region has the DNA TGCGCCAGCAGCCAAGAAGTGGGGGGACAGGTGGGCCTCGAGCAGTACTTC. It specifies CASSQEVGGQVGLEQYF.

The J gene is TRBJ1-2, the V gene TRBV25-1, with D uncertain. The CDR3 loop spans 13 amino acids. Germline CDR1 and CDR2: MGHDK and SYGVNS. V lost 1 base and J lost 8, with 11 bases in between. The CDR3 protein is CASSEWAGGGYTF. The DNA of the CDR3 is TGTGCCAGCAGTGAATGGGCAGGAGGAGGCTACACCTTC.

This chain links TRBV12-3 or TRBV12-4 with TRBJ2-3, with TRBD1 identical over 7 bases. After removal of 4 bases from V and 3 bases from J, the junction contained 4 bases not matched to a gene. The CDR3 is made up of 14 amino acids. The CDR3 loop reads CASSSRGRTDTQYF. The CDR3 nucleotides read TGTGCCAGCAGTTCGAGGGGGCGGACAGATACGCAGTATTTT.

The V call is TRBV7-2, the J call TRBJ1-2; 8 nucleotides line up with TRBD1. V lost 4 bases and J lost 9; bases outside the gene matches: 13. This CDR3 comprises 15 residues. CDR1 SGHTA and CDR2 FQGNSA come from the germline V gene. CDR3 sequence: CASSSSGGAGVRYTF. DNA for the CDR3: TGTGCCAGCAGCTCTTCAGGGGGCGCCGGGGTGCGCTACACCTTC. Variable domain in full (rest from reference TRBV7-2 and TRBJ1-2): GAGVSQSPSNKVTEKGKDVELRCDPISGHTALYWYRQSLGQGLEFLIYFQGNSAPDKSGLPSDRFSAERTGGSVSTLTIQRTQQEDSAVYLCASSSSGGAGVRYTFGSGTRLTVV.